The clone carrying this T cell receptor (beta chain) came up many times. Its antigen is undetermined. This record comes from a study of early T cells in non-severe SARS-CoV-2 infection. Looking at the study overall: Chains were unpaired, as sequencing was done on bulk RNA from unsorted whole blood. The study's findings and limits: Database matching using VDJdb favored anti-spike CD8 responses, with private and CD4 specificities left missing.

CDR1 is SGHAT, CDR2 FQNNGV, per germline. This CDR3 has 16 amino acids. Deletions cut 6 bases from V and 3 bases from J, with 20 bases between. Individual cDNA molecules each received unique molecular identifiers attached to them. TCRdb re-derived calls from the 5' RACE reads in MiXCR, one entry per CDR3 protein. This table holds about 61,000 distinct CDR3 sequences, 10% to 12% found once. The V gene is TRBV11-2, the J gene TRBJ1-2; D possibly corresponds to TRBD1 (6 bases). The sequence derives from an adult who was a healthcare worker with PCR-confirmed SARS-CoV-2 infection or an uninfected control (not recorded which). Sequenced material: whole blood. CDR3 bases: TGTGCCAGCAGACCCACAAGGGGGACGGTCGACTATGGCTACACCTTC. This translates into CASRPTRGTVDYGYTF.